This TCR beta chain was recovered during a study of response to subunit inactivated influenza vaccine. TCRdb passed the RT-PCR reads through MiXCR, listing each CDR3 protein once. Found here are around 470,000 distinct CDR3 sequences, 6.5% to 8% of them singletons; the top ten hold less than 15%. This clonotype was observed a handful of times. As yet, its antigen is unknown. The germline V gene has CDR1 SGDLS and CDR2 YYNGEE. J gave up 3 bases and V 3 bases, and 4 bases lay outside the gene matches. This CDR3 contains 14 residues. Study-wide results and limits: Authors suggested each seasonal flu vaccination may recruit only limited numbers of new T cells.

The chain has TRBV9 and TRBJ2-3; 7 bases map to TRBD1. The receptor's source is a man between 50 and 69 years old who received an inactivated influenza vaccine. The sample consisted of PBMCs from blood, taken less than 30 months after vaccination. CDR3 sequence reads: CASSARQGTDTQYF. The CDR3, as DNA: TGTGCCAGCAGCGCAAGACAGGGAACAGATACGCAGTATTTT.